The 5 T cell receptor beta chains in this list originate from one sample, sequenced in a study of T cells in Graves' hyperthyroidism and ophthalmopathy. Using RNA transcripts as the source, TCR beta CDR3 regions were amplified. TCR CDR3 regions were first amplified by RT-PCR with HTBI primers. A single record per CDR3 protein comes from TCRdb applying MiXCR to the multiplex PCR reads. Of about 280,000 distinct CDR3 sequences listed, 25% to 30% are singletons. Sequenced input: blood. Receptors were obtained from a man aged 40-50 years with Graves' hyperthyroidism that later progressed to Graves' ophthalmopathy.

This clonotype was recorded once. V is TRBV24-1 and J is TRBJ2-7, with 10 positions matching TRBD2. The length of the CDR3 is 13 residues. Per the germline V gene, CDR1 is KGHDR and CDR2 is SFDVKD. V shed 8 bases, J shed 3 bases, and the junction held 3 bases outside the gene matches. DNA of the CDR3: TGTGCCACCATGGGGACTAGCGTCTACGAGCAGTACTTC. Amino acids: CATMGTSVYEQYF.

The table lists this clonotype with many counts. The chain has TRBV6-5 and TRBJ1-1; D is ambiguous. The V end was cut by 5 bases, the J end by 5 bases, with 12 bases between. This CDR3 region has 13 residues. CDR1 MNHEY and CDR2 SVGAGI come from the germline V gene. The chain's CDR3 is CASSVQRGTEAFF. CDR3 in DNA: TGTGCCAGCAGTGTACAGCGAGGAACTGAAGCTTTCTTT.

This clonotype was counted ten times or more. V and J are TRBV6-1 and TRBJ1-1, with no clear D. Germline V CDR1 and CDR2: MNHNS, SASEGT. The CDR3 sequence is 14 residues long. V was shortened by 6 bases and J by 1 base, with 12 bases between the two germline ends. This chain's CDR3 is CASSDGLGNTEAFF. CDR3 DNA: TGTGCCAGCAGCGACGGCCTAGGGAACACTGAAGCTTTCTTT.

At least ten counts were recorded for this clonotype. The CDR3: CASSSGTGSGGYTF. CDR3 DNA: TGTGCCAGCAGTTCAGGGACCGGATCGGGTGGCTACACCTTC. The V and J genes are TRBV6-6 and TRBJ1-2; D is possibly TRBD1 (5 bases). This CDR3 comprises 14 residues. The V end lost 4 bases, the J end lost 7 bases, and 16 bases lay between the germline ends. CDR1 is MNHNY, CDR2 SVGAGI, per germline (reference sequence).

This clonotype was counted at least ten times. The chain is built from TRBV18 and TRBJ1-3, with no clear D. This CDR3 region has 14 residues. V was shortened by 6 bases and J by 0 bases, with 9 bases between the two germline ends. In germline, CDR1 is KGHSH, CDR2 LQKENI. DNA for the CDR3: TGTGCCAGCTCGGACGGATACTCTGGAAACACCATATATTTT. Amino acids: CASSDGYSGNTIYF. Full variable domain (outside the CDR3, taken from reference TRBV18 and TRBJ1-3): NAGVMQNPRHLVRRRGQEARLRCSPMKGHSHVYWYRQLPEEGLKFMVYLQKENIIDESGMPKERFSAEFPKEGPSILRIQQVVRGDSAAYFCASSDGYSGNTIYFGEGSWLTVV.